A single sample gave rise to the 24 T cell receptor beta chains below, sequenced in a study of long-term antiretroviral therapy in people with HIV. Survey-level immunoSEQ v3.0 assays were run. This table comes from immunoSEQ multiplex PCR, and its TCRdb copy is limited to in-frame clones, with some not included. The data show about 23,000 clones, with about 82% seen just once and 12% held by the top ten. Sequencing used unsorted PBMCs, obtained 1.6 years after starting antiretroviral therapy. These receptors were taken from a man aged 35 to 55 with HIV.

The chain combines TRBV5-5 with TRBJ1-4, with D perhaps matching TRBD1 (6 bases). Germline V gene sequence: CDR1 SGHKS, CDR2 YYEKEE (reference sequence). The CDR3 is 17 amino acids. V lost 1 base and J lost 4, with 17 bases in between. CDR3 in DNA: TGTGCCAGCAGCTTGTCCCCTCCAGGGGCCCTTAATGAAAAACTGTTTTTT. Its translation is CASSLSPPGALNEKLFF. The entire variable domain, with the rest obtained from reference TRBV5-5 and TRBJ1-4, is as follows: DAGVTQSPTHLIKTRGQQVTLRCSPISGHKSVSWYQQVLGQGPQFIFQYYEKEERGRGNFPDRFSARQFPNYSSELNVNALLLGDSALYLCASSLSPPGALNEKLFFGSGTQLSVL.

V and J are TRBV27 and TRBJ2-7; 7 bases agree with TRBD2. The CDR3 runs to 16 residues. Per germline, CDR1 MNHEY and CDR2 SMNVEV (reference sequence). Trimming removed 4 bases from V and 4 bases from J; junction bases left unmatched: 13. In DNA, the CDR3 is TGTGCCAGCAGTTCCGGCCGGACTAGTACTCCTTACGAGCAGTACTTC. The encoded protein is CASSSGRTSTPYEQYF.

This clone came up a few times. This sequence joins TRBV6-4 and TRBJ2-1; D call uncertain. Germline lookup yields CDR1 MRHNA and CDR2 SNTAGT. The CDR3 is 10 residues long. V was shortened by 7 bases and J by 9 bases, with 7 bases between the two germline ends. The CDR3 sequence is CASMGSEQFF. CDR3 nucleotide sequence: TGTGCCAGCATGGGTAGTGAGCAGTTCTTC.

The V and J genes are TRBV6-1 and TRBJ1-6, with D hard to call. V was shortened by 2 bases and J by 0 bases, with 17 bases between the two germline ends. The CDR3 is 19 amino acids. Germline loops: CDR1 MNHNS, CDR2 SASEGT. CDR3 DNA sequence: TGTGCCAGCAGTGAAATCGAAGACGGTAGGAGCTCCTATAATTCACCCCTCCACTTT. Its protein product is CASSEIEDGRSSYNSPLHF.

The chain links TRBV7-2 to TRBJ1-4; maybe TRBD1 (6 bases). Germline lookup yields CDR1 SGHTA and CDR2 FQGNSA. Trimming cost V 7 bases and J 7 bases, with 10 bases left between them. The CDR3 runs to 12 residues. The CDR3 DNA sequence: TGTGCCAGCAAGGGGGAGTCTGAAAAACTGTTTTTT. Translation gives CASKGESEKLFF.

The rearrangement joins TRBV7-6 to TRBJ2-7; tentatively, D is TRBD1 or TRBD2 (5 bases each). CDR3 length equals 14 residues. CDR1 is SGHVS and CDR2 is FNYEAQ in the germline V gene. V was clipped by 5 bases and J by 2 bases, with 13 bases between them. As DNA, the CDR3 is TGTGCCAGCAGCCCTGGGCAGGGAGCCTACGAGCAGTACTTC. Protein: CASSPGQGAYEQYF.

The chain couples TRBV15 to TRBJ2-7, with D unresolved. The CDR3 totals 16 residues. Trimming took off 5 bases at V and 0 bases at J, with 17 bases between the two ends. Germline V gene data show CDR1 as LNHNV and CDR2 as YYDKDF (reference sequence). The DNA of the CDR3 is TGTGCCACCAGCTCCGAGTGGGCAAGCAGCTCCTACGAGCAGTACTTC. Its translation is CATSSEWASSSYEQYF.

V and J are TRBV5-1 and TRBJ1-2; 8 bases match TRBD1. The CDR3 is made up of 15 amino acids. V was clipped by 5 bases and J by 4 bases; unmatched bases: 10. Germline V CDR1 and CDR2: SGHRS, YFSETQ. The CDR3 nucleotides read TGCGCCAGCAGGCTAGACAGGGGCCAAGGCTATGGCTACACCTTC. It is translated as CASRLDRGQGYGYTF.

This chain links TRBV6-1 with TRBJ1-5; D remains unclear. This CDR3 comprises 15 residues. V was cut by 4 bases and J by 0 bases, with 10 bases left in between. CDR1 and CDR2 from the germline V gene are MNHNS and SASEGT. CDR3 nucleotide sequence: TGTGCCAGCAGTGGGTCCGACATTAGCAATCAGCCCCAGCATTTT. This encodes CASSGSDISNQPQHF.

The CDR3 here is CSAKGRNEQYF. The DNA for the CDR3 is TGCAGTGCTAAGGGTCGGAACGAGCAGTACTTC. The gene calls are TRBV20-1 and TRBJ2-7; no clear D. The germline gives CDR1 DFQATT, CDR2 SNEGSKA (reference sequence). This CDR3 contains 11 residues. The germline V and J ends were trimmed by 4 bases and 5 bases, with 9 bases remaining between them.

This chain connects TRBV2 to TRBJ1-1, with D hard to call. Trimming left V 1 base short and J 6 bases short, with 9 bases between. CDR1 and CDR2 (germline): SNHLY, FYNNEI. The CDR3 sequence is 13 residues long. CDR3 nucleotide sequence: TGTGCCAGCAGTGAAGGATTACCGGCTGAAGCTTTCTTT. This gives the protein CASSEGLPAEAFF.

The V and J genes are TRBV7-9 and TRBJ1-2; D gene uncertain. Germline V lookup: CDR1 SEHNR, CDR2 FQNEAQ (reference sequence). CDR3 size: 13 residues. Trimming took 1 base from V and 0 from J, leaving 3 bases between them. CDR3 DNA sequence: TGTGCCAGCAGCTTAGTCTCTAACTATGGCTACACCTTC. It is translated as CASSLVSNYGYTF.

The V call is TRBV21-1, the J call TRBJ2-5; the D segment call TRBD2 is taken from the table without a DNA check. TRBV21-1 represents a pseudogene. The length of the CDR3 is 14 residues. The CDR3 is CASSKVAVQETQYF. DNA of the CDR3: TGTGCCAGCAGCAAGGTAGCGGTGCAAGAGACCCAGTACTTC.

The CDR3 protein is CASSLRGEGVFNEQFF. The CDR3 coding sequence is TGTGCCAGCAGTCTTCGAGGGGAGGGGGTATTCAATGAGCAGTTCTTC. The V call is TRBV5-5, the J call TRBJ2-1; D possibly corresponds to TRBD2 (7 bases). CDR1 and CDR2 from the germline V gene are SGHKS and YYEKEE (reference sequence). The ends were cut back, 5 bases at V and 6 bases at J, with 21 bases in the middle. The CDR3 has 16 residues.

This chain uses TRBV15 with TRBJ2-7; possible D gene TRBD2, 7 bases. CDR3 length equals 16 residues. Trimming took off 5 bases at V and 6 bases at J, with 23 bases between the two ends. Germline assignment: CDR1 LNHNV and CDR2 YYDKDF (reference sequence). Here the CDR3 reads CATSAEGGWPGGEQYF. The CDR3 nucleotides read TGTGCCACCAGCGCAGAAGGGGGGTGGCCGGGAGGCGAGCAGTACTTC.

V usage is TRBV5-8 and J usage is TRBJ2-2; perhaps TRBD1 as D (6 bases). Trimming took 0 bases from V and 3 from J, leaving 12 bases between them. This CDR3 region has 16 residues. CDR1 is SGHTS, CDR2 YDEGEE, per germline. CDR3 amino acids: CASSLGTASYTGELFF. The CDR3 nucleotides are TGTGCCAGCAGCTTGGGGACAGCTTCGTACACCGGGGAGCTGTTTTTT.

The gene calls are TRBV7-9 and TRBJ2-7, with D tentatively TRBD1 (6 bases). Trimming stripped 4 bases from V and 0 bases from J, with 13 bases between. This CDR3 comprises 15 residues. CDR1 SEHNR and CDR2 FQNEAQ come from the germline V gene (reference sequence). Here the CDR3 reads CASSSRQEISYEQYF. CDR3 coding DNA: TGTGCCAGCAGCTCCCGACAGGAGATCTCCTACGAGCAGTACTTC.

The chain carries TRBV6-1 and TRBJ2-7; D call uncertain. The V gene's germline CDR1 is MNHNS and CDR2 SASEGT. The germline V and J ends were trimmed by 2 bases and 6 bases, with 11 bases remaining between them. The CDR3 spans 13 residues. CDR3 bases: TGTGCCAGCAGTGAAAGTAGTAGGTCCGAGCAGTACTTC. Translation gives CASSESSRSEQYF.

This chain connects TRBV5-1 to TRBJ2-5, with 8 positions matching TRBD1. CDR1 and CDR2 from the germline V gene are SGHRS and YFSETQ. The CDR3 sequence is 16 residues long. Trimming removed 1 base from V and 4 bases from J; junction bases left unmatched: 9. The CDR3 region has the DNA TGCGCCAGCAGCTTGAATTGGGGACAGGAAGGAGAGACCCAGTACTTC. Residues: CASSLNWGQEGETQYF.

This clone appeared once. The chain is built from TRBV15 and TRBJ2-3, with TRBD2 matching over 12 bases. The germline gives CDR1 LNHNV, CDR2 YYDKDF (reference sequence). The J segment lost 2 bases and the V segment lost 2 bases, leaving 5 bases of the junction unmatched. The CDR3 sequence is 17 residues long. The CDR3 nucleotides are TGTGCCACCAGCAGACATACTAGCGGGAGGAACACAGATACGCAGTATTTT. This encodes CATSRHTSGRNTDTQYF.

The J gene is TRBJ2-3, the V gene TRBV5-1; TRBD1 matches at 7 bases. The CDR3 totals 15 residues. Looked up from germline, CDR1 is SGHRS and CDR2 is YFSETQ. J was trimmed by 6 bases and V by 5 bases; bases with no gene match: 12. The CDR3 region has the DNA TGCGCCAGCAGGAGAGGACAGGCCACTGGGGATACGCAGTATTTT. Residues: CASRRGQATGDTQYF.

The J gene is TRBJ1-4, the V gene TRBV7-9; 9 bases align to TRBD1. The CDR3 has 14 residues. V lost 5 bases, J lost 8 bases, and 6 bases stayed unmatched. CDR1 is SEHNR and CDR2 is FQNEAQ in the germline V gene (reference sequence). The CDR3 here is CASSADRGKEKLFF. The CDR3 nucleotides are TGTGCCAGCAGCGCCGACAGGGGGAAGGAAAAACTGTTTTTT.

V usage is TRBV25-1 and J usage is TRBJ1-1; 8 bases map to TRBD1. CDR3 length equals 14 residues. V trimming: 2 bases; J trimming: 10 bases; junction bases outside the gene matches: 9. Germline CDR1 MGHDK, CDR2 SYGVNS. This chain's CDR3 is CASSERTGGGRAFF. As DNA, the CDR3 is TGTGCCAGCAGTGAACGAACAGGGGGTGGTAGAGCTTTCTTT. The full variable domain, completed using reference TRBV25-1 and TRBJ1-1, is EADIYQTPRYLVIGTGKKITLECSQTMGHDKMYWYQQDPGMELHLIHYSYGVNSTEKGDLSSESTVSRIRTEHFPLTLESARPSHTSQYLCASSERTGGGRAFFGQGTRLTVV.

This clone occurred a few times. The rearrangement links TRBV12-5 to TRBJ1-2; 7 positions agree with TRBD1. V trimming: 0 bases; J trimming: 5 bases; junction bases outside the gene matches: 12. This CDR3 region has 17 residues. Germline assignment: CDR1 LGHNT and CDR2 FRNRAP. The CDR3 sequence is CASGLVLLGQPSYGYTF. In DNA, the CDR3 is TGTGCTAGTGGTTTGGTACTCTTGGGACAGCCTTCTTATGGCTACACCTTC. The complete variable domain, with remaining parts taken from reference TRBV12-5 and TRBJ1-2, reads DARVTQTPRHKVTEMGQEVTMRCQPILGHNTVFWYRQTMMQGLELLAYFRNRAPLDDSGMPKDRFSAEMPDATLATLKIQPSEPRDSAVYFCASGLVLLGQPSYGYTFGSGTRLTVV.